The clone carrying this T cell receptor (beta chain) was seen many times. Antigen specificity is unknown. This sample was taken from a study of early T cells in non-severe SARS-CoV-2 infection. Broader study findings: VDJdb-based matching was biased toward anti-spike CD8 responses and missed private and CD4 specificities.

The CDR3 covers 15 residues. With V trimmed by 5 bases and J by 6 bases, 10 bases remained unmatched. The library protocol tagged individual cDNA molecules with unique molecular identifiers. TCRdb called the 5' RACE reads again in MiXCR, with one record for every CDR3 protein. The sample lists 25,000 to 30,000 distinct CDR3 sequences, about 5% occurring once. This rearrangement joins TRBV12-3 or TRBV12-4 to TRBJ2-1; 7 nucleotides match TRBD2. The sequence was collected from an adult who was a healthcare worker with PCR-confirmed SARS-CoV-2 infection or an uninfected control (not recorded which). Sequencing was performed on whole blood. CDR3 bases: TGTGCCAGCAGTAAAGCGGGAACTGCCCTCAATGAGCAGTTCTTC. Protein product: CASSKAGTALNEQFF.